This TCR beta chain originates from a study of T cell responses to AZD1222 COVID-19 vaccine. The study's findings and limits: Reports say nearly half of spike-specific TCRs go after unmutated variant regions.

A remark on this clone: Antigen specificity is unknown.

Profiled with immunoSEQ multiplex PCR; TCRdb holds only in-frame clones, not every one. This sample yields 150,000 to 200,000 clones, of which 80% to 90% are seen a single time; 6.9% belongs to the top ten. The CDR3 length is 11 residues. Germline V gene sequence: CDR1 SGHAT, CDR2 FQDESV (reference sequence). Trimming shortened V by 5 bases and J by 7 bases, and 6 bases separated the two germline ends. The V and J genes are TRBV11-1 and TRBJ2-1; D remains ambiguous. The sequenced sample was peripheral blood, obtained on day 0 of AZD1222 vaccination. The clonotype was recovered from an adult in good health. CDR3 DNA sequence: TGTGCCAGCAGCGCAGCTAATGAGCAGTTCTTC. Protein: CASSAANEQFF.